A selection of T cell receptor beta chains follows, all from one sample in a study of blood T cell repertoires in COVID-19. Produced via immunoSEQ multiplex PCR; TCRdb's table is partial and in-frame only. The sample holds some 78,000 clones, roughly 89% seen once. Sequencing was performed on peripheral blood. All receptors derive from a woman older than 75 with active or convalescent COVID-19. Both conserved end residues are part of each CDR3. Each record gives: D gene, J gene, V gene, clone size, CDR3 DNA, CDR3 protein. The D gene is left open where the match is weak. Clone size is shown for a subset of rows, as once, few, many or a class of expanded clone.

>TRBD1|TRBJ2-6|TRBV4-3|-
TGCGCCAGCAGCCAAGGGACAGGGGGCTCTGGGGCCAACGTCCTGACTTTC
CASSQGTGGSGANVLTF
>TRBD2|TRBJ2-3|TRBV5-1|-
TGCGCCAGCAGCTTGGAAAGGACTAGCGGGAGGGCCACAGATACGCAGTATTTT
CASSLERTSGRATDTQYF
>TRBD1|TRBJ2-7|TRBV10-3|-
TGTGCCATCAGTGGCACAGGACAGGGAGGCGAGCAGTACTTC
CAISGTGQGGEQYF
>TRBD1|TRBJ2-5|TRBV19|-
TGTGCCAGTAGTAAAAGGGACAGAAAAGAGACCCAGTACTTC
CASSKRDRKETQYF
>-|TRBJ1-1|TRBV10-2|-
TGCGCCAGCACCCACGCGGCTGAAGCTTTCTTT
CASTHAAEAFF
>-|TRBJ1-1|TRBV7-2|-
TGTGCCAGCAGCCCAGGGGCAAATGAAGCTTTCTTT
CASSPGANEAFF
>-|TRBJ1-4|TRBV9|-
TGTGCCAGCAGCGGTGGGAGACCAACTAATGAAAAACTGTTTTTT
CASSGGRPTNEKLFF
>-|TRBJ2-2|TRBV4-3|-
TGCGCCAGCAGCCAAGAGTTGCGCACCGGGGAGCTGTTTTTT
CASSQELRTGELFF
>-|TRBJ1-1|TRBV10-2|-
TGCGCCAGCAGGCCCGGGACAATCACGGCTGAAGCTTTCTTT
CASRPGTITAEAFF
>TRBD2|TRBJ2-7|TRBV7-2|-
TGTGCCAGCGCCGGGACTAGCGTATACGAGCAGTACTTC
CASAGTSVYEQYF
>TRBD1|TRBJ1-6|TRBV7-6|-
TGTGCCAGCAGCCTAGGCCCGGGACAGGGAGGTTCACCCCTCCACTTT
CASSLGPGQGGSPLHF
>-|TRBJ1-1|TRBV16|few
TGTGCCAGCAGCCAATTGGAGGGGACCATCACTGAAGCTTTCTTT
CASSQLEGTITEAFF
>-|TRBJ1-1|TRBV6-6|few
TGTGCCAGCAGTTACTCGAACGCGGGGTTTGATGAAGCTTTCTTT
CASSYSNAGFDEAFF
>TRBD1|TRBJ2-1|TRBV10-3|-
TGTGCCATCAGTTCTGACAGGGACTCCTACAATGAGCAGTTCTTC
CAISSDRDSYNEQFF
>-|TRBJ2-1|TRBV19|-
TGTGCCAGTAGTAAGCTGACTTCCCTAAACAATGAGCAGTTCTTC
CASSKLTSLNNEQFF
>-|TRBJ2-7|TRBV7-6|-
TGTGCCAGCAGTCTAAACGGTCTACTATACGAGCAGTACTTC
CASSLNGLLYEQYF
>TRBD1|TRBJ1-1|TRBV10-2|-
TGCGCCAGCAGTGTTAAAACAGGGGCTCAGAACACTGAAGCTTTCTTT
CASSVKTGAQNTEAFF
>-|TRBJ2-3|TRBV28|few
TGTGCCAGCAGCTTGACAGTGACAGATACGCAGTATTTT
CASSLTVTDTQYF